This T cell receptor beta chain was captured in a study of T-cell memory formation after mild COVID-19. Study-level background: There were largely donor-specific TCR clusters. Findings and caveats of the study: Clones that got smaller from day 15 to 85 had even CD4/CD8, while clones growing later tipped toward CD4+.

About this clonotype itself: The antigen remains unidentified.

The CDR3 loop spans 18 amino acids. In germline, CDR1 is SNHLY, CDR2 FYNNEI. Between the trimmed V and J ends, which lost 11 bases and 3 bases, there was a span of 26 bases. TCRdb re-called the 5' RACE reads with MiXCR, one entry per CDR3 protein. Of about 270,000 distinct CDR3 sequences in the sample, roughly 18% are singletons; the top ten hold 20% to 25%. The chain is built from TRBV2 and TRBJ2-6; tentatively, D is TRBD1 (6 bases). This TCR derives from a man aged 18-30 years who had mild COVID-19 (a few samples of this study predate the infection). Cell type and time point are not known. The sample was PBMCs or a T cell subset sorted from them (not recorded which). CDR3 protein: CACHRTGPLGFGANVLTF. In DNA form, the CDR3 reads TGTGCCTGCCACCGAACAGGGCCCCTGGGGTTTGGGGCCAACGTCCTGACTTTC.